Listed here is a single TCR beta chain. What it binds is not known. CDR1 MNHEY and CDR2 SVGAGI come from the germline V gene. The CDR3 runs 16 residues. V was trimmed by 2 bases and J by 3 bases, leaving 16 bases between them. The data stem from a study of response to subunit inactivated influenza vaccine. Notes on the study in general: Each seasonal flu vaccination may recruit only limited new T cells, authors suggested.

TCRdb processed the RT-PCR reads anew with MiXCR; each CDR3 protein has one entry. This table has 700,000 to 900,000 distinct CDR3 sequences, less than 25% appearing once. This specimen consisted of PBMCs from blood, obtained less than 6 days after vaccination. This TCR was recovered from a man aged 45-65 years who received an inactivated influenza vaccine. The rearrangement uses TRBV6-5 and TRBJ1-2; tentative D call: TRBD1 (5 bases). CDR3 bases: TGTGCCAGCAGTTACAGGGGACTCTCCGGACACTATGGCTACACCTTC. Translated: CASSYRGLSGHYGYTF.